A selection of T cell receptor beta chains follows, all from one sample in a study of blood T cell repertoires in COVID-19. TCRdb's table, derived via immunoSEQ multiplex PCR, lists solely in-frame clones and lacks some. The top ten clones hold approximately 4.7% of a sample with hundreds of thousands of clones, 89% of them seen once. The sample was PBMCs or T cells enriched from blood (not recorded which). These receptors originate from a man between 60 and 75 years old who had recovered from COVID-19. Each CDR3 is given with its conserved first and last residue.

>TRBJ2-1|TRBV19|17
CASSIGGWGQIYNEQFF
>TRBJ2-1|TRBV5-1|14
CASSPTSGWTDQFF
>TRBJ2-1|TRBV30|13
CAWSVAYYNEQFF
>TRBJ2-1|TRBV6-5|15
CASRSDSLPYNEQFF
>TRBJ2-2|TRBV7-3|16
CASSSQLASNAGELFF
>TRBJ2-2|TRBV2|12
CASAGGPGELFF
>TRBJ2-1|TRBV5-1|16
CASSLVAGSGNNEQFF
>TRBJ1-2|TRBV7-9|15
CASSLVLGAAVGYTF
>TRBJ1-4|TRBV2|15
CASSEANTGGEKLFF
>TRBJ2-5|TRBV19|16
CASSILDSGSGETQYF
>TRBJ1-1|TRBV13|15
CASSFQSWGGTEAFF
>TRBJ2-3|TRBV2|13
CASSETSTDTQYF
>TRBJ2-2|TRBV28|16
CASSFRSHSRTGELFF
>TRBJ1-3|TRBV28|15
CASSSPGTAGNTIYF
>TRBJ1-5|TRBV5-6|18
CASSSFRPGTGGNQPQHF
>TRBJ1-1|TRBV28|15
CASSLGEGGNTEAFF
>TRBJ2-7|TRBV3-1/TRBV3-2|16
CASSQIQGALLYEQYF
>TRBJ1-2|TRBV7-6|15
CASSPTGGPNYGYTF